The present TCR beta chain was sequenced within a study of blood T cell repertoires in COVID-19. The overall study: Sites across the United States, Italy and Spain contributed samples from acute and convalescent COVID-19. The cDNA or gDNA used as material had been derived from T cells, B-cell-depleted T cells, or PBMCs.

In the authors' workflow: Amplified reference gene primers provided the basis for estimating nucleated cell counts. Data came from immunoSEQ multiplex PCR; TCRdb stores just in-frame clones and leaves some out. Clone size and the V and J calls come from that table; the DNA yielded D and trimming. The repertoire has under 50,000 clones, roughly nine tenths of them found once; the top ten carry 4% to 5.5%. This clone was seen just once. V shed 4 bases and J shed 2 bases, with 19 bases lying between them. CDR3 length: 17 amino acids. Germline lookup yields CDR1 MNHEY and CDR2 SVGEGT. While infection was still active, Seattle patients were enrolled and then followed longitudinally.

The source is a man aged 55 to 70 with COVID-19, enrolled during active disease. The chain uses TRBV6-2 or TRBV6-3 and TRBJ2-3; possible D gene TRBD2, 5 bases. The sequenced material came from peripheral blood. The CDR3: CASSSSHRGPTTDTQYF. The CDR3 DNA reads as TGTGCCAGCAGTTCCTCCCACCGAGGGCCAACCACAGATACGCAGTATTTT.